This entry describes one T cell receptor (beta chain). There are many counts of this clonotype. Its antigen is still unknown. Per-base quality was not reported, and no clone a single base away is much larger than it. The sample's time point, from its label and the paper: sample taken at primary tumor resection. Samples were obtained from 70 to 85 patients with early-stage, untreated non-small cell lung cancer from the lung TRACERx cohort. TCR sequencing used whole RNA extracted from tumor and nontumor lung tissue, or from cryopreserved PBMC samples, without cell sorting. Patients were selected for TCR sequencing only if sufficient RNA was available from at least two tumor regions. A lung pathologist reviewed the tumor and adjacent nontumor lung specimens before the specimens were selected. Libraries were prepared through 5' RACE. The sequencer was a NextSeq 500. In the TCR library protocol, a unique molecular identifier was attached to each TCR cDNA molecule so that PCR and sequencing errors could be corrected. The paper's data handling went like this. TCR identification, UMI-based error correction and CDR3 extraction were performed with Decombinator tools. TCRs above a frequency of 2 per 1,000, corresponding to the top 1% of the tumor frequency distribution, were defined as expanded. Expanded tumor TCRs were classed as regional if statistically deemed absent (corrected P<0.05) from at least one tumor region, otherwise ubiquitous. Each repertoire was subsampled 100 times to 5,000 TCRs, after which Renyi diversity was computed with the R vegan package. To build CDR3 similarity networks, amino acid triplet string-kernel similarity was used, and CDR3s were connected when their pairwise similarity was above 0.82. Clones were called with MiXCR by TCRdb after fastp trimmed the public reads at Q25, and only in-frame beta chains were retained. Each record represents a unique CDR3 protein, reported with the most common genes and DNA among its rows. Clone size and V and J calls follow TCRdb, not the original study. The sample table lists about 8,100 distinct CDR3 sequences, around 5% of them with a count of one. The ten largest account for around 24% of the sample.

These data belong to a study of spatial heterogeneity in lung cancer (dated by TCRdb to the late 2010s). A note on the overall study: More beta-chain than alpha-chain transcripts were consistently detected, likely reflecting higher beta-chain transcript abundance. Nonsynonymous mutation counts, determined by whole-exome sequencing of tumor tissue, were related to TCR repertoire features. A strong correlation was found between TCR transcript counts in tumor regions and a T cell transcriptional module score from matched bulk RNA-seq. In the raw uncorrected reads, each unique combination of TCR and UMI appeared more than ten times on average. In non-small cell lung cancer, the study made a quantitative comparison of TCR alpha and beta repertoires among multiple tumor regions, matched nontumor lung and blood. Both alpha and beta chains were TCR-sequenced in samples taken at surgery, namely 220 tumor regions, around 64 matched nontumor lung samples and about 52 PBMC samples. What the authors observed across the whole study: TCR-seq coverage of tumor T cells was estimated at only approximately 7% for alpha chains and 11% to 15% for beta chains. Confirming at a functional level the hypothesis that regional TCRs recognize regional mutations was considered to require additional single-cell paired TCR alpha and beta sequencing. The count of ubiquitous expanded TCRs correlated with the count of ubiquitous nonsynonymous mutations, and the count of regional expanded TCRs correlated with the count of regional nonsynonymous mutations. The tumor nonsynonymous mutation count correlated with the number of expanded intratumoral alpha and beta TCRs.

V was cut back by 1 base and J by 4 bases, leaving a gap of 12 bases between them. The CDR3 covers 15 residues, taking in both the cysteine and the phenylalanine. Only the CDR3 DNA stays, 45 bases, in frame from base 1. The germline V gene provides CDR1 SGHTA and CDR2 FQGNSA. The receptor was derived from a male donor with early-stage non-small cell lung cancer. The sequence is built from TRBV7-2 and TRBJ2-3, with a tentative D gene TRBD2 over 7 matching bases. Specimen: lung tumor tissue, collected at surgery. This receptor has the CDR3 CASSLVAGAPDTQYF. The DNA sequence is as follows: TGTGCCAGCAGCTTAGTGGCGGGGGCCCCAGATACGCAGTATTTT.